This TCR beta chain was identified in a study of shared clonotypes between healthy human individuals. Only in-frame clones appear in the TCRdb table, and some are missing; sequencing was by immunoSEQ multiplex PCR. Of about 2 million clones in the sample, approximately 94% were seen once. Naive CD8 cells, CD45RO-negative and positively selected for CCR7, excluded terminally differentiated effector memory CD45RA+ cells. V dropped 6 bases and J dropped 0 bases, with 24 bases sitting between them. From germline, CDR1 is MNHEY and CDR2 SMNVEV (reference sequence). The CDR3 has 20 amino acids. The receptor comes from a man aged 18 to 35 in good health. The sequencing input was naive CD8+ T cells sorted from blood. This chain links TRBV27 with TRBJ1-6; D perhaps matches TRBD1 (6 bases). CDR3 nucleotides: TGTGCCAGCAGACCCCTGTCCCTTAGGACAGTGAGCTCCTATAATTCACCCCTCCACTTT. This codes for CASRPLSLRTVSSYNSPLHF.